The 30 T cell receptor beta chains listed next were all sequenced from one sample in a study of molecular identifiers for immune sequencing clone quantification. TCRdb processed the PCR reads anew with MiXCR; each CDR3 protein has one entry. The sample includes roughly 90,000 distinct CDR3 sequences, roughly 25% of them seen just once. Material: naive CD8+ T cells from blood, with Jurkat cell RNA spiked in. As for subset: FACS-sorted CD8+CD4-CCR7+CD45RA+ naive T cells. The receptor set was obtained from a human donor in good health. Some libraries in this study had Jurkat cell RNA spiked in.

This clonotype was recorded many times. This chain uses TRBV2 with TRBJ2-7; maybe TRBD1 (6 bases). Germline V gene data show CDR1 as SNHLY and CDR2 as FYNNEI. There are 18 residues in the CDR3. V lost 6 bases, J lost 2 bases, and 26 bases lay in between. CDR3 in DNA: TGTGCCAGCAGCTTTGTCTTCACCTCGGGACAAAATCCCTACGAGCAGTACTTC. This encodes CASSFVFTSGQNPYEQYF. Based on the CDR3 plus reference TRBV2 and TRBJ2-7, the full variable domain is EPEVTQTPSHQVTQMGQEVILRCVPISNHLYFYWYRQILGQKVEFLVSFYNNEISEKSEIFDDQFSVERPDGSNFTLKIRSTKLEDSAMYFCASSFVFTSGQNPYEQYFGPGTRLTVT.

The table lists this clonotype with a few counts. DNA of the CDR3: TGTGCCAGCAGCGTACCGGGACAGAGCTCTGGGGCCAACGTCCTGACTTTC. Translated: CASSVPGQSSGANVLTF. The V call is TRBV7-8, the J call TRBJ2-6; 7 bases match TRBD1. V was clipped by 5 bases and J by 0 bases; unmatched bases: 7. The CDR3 is 17 residues long. Germline V CDR1 and CDR2: SGHVS, FQNEAQ.

V and J are TRBV3-1 and TRBJ2-7, with 7 bases that match TRBD2. The CDR3 has 15 amino acids. Per germline, CDR1 LGHDT and CDR2 YNNKEL (reference sequence). J was trimmed by 5 bases and V by 0 bases; bases with no gene match: 7. The CDR3 sequence: CASSQDPPAGHEQYF. CDR3 bases: TGTGCCAGCAGCCAAGATCCCCCAGCGGGGCACGAGCAGTACTTC.

This clonotype was counted at least ten times. V gene TRBV9 combines with J gene TRBJ1-5; unclear D gene. Germline V CDR1 and CDR2: SGDLS, YYNGEE. The CDR3 runs to 14 residues. V was shortened by 0 bases and J by 1 base, with 5 bases between the two germline ends. CDR3 DNA sequence: TGTGCCAGCAGCGTAGGAGGGAGCAATCAGCCCCAGCATTTT. Its translation is CASSVGGSNQPQHF. Variable domain in full (rest from reference TRBV9 and TRBJ1-5): DSGVTQTPKHLITATGQRVTLRCSPRSGDLSVYWYQQSLDQGLQFLIQYYNGEERAKGNILERFSAQQFPDLHSELNLSSLELGDSALYFCASSVGGSNQPQHFGDGTRLSIL.

J is TRBJ2-7 and V is TRBV7-9; D is uncertain. The CDR3 consists of 14 residues. Germline CDR1 is SEHNR and CDR2 is FQNEAQ (reference sequence). V was cut by 4 bases and J by 2 bases, with 12 bases left in between. DNA for the CDR3: TGTGCCAGCAGCTCTTCGGCTACTACCTACGAGCAGTACTTC. Amino acid sequence: CASSSSATTYEQYF.

This clonotype was found many times. The chain carries TRBV27 and TRBJ2-7; D is undetermined. The CDR3 length is 14 residues. V was pared by 1 base and J by 3 bases, with 10 bases between. CDR1 is MNHEY and CDR2 is SMNVEV in the germline V gene (reference sequence). The CDR3 sequence is CASSLFGPSYEQYF. The CDR3 DNA reads TGTGCCAGCAGTTTATTTGGACCGAGCTACGAGCAGTACTTC.

This clonotype showed up many times. The chain has TRBV12-3 or TRBV12-4 and TRBJ2-4, with 9 bases identical to TRBD2. The trim removed 5 bases at V and 8 bases at J, leaving 10 bases unmatched. This CDR3 contains 15 residues. The CDR3 bases are TGTGCCAGCAGTCCCGAAATAGCGGGGGTTGACATTCAGTACTTC. Translating gives CASSPEIAGVDIQYF.

This clonotype was detected only a few times. This may be a read error, as it is one base from a much larger clone. V is TRBV7-9 and J is TRBJ2-7, with TRBD1 matching 11 bases. V lost 4 bases to trimming and J lost 6 bases; unmatched junction nucleotides: 14. Germline CDR1 reads SEHNR; CDR2 reads FQNEAQ (reference sequence). This CDR3 is built from 17 residues. The CDR3 DNA follows: TGTGCCAGCAGCTCCACCCCCCCCGGGACAGGGGGATTCGAGCAGTACTTC. This encodes CASSSTPPGTGGFEQYF.

The table lists this clonotype with many counts. This chain uses TRBV6-6 with TRBJ2-7; 11 positions match TRBD2. The CDR3 consists of 15 residues. CDR1 and CDR2 from the germline V gene are MNHNY and SVGAGI (reference sequence). J was trimmed by 5 bases and V by 2 bases; bases with no gene match: 5. CDR3 sequence: CASSYSLAGGHEQYF. CDR3 in DNA: TGTGCCAGCAGTTACAGCTTAGCGGGGGGGCACGAGCAGTACTTC.

This clonotype showed up just once. A clone one base away is much larger, so this may be a read error. This rearrangement joins TRBV23-1 to TRBJ2-7; D is undetermined. TRBV23-1 is an ORF for which the function is uncertain. The CDR3 covers 15 residues. V gave up 6 bases and J gave up 3 bases, with 18 bases separating them. This chain's CDR3 is CASSPSGPFRYEQYF. Written as DNA, the CDR3 is TGCGCCAGCAGCCCTAGTGGACCATTTCGCTACGAGCAGTACTTC.

This clonotype was detected ten times or more. V is TRBV7-9 and J is TRBJ2-5, with 9 bases matching TRBD1. With V trimmed by 7 bases and J by 4 bases, 4 bases remained unmatched. The CDR3 is 13 residues long. From germline, CDR1 is SEHNR and CDR2 FQNEAQ (reference sequence). CDR3: CASIKTGGETQYF. CDR3 DNA: TGTGCCAGCATAAAGACAGGGGGAGAGACCCAGTACTTC.

The chain combines TRBV3-1 with TRBJ2-2; possibly TRBD2 for D (6 bases). The CDR3 loop spans 17 amino acids. V lost 0 bases and J 4 bases, leaving 15 bases between the germline ends. Per the germline V gene, CDR1 is LGHDT and CDR2 is YNNKEL (reference sequence). The CDR3 protein is CASSQDVSGDGTGELFF. The CDR3 region has the DNA TGTGCCAGCAGCCAAGATGTCTCGGGAGATGGCACCGGGGAGCTGTTTTTT.

This clonotype was counted ten times or more. The chain has TRBV29-1 and TRBJ2-5; either TRBD1 or TRBD2 may fit D (7 bases each). The germline V gene encodes CDR1 SQVTM and CDR2 ANQGSEA. This CDR3 region has 17 residues. Trimming pared 7 bases from V and 5 bases from J, leaving 29 bases between. The CDR3 here is CSAGGGGGFGLGETQYF. The DNA for the CDR3 is TGCAGCGCTGGGGGAGGGGGCGGCTTTGGTCTTGGGGAGACCCAGTACTTC.

Of note for this clonotype: An end of the junction differs from the germline gene, which may be a read error. The chain carries TRBV4-3 and TRBJ2-3; D gene unclear. The CDR3 totals 14 residues. Per the germline V gene, CDR1 is LGHNA and CDR2 is YSLEER. CDR3 protein: CAGSQDQGTDTQYF. CDR3 nucleotides: TGCGCCGGCAGCCAAGACCAGGGCACAGATACGCAGTATTTT.

The table lists this clonotype with many counts. V is TRBV6-1 and J is TRBJ1-5; D perhaps matches TRBD1 (5 bases). V was trimmed by 6 bases and J by 5 bases, leaving 20 bases between them. The germline gives CDR1 MNHNS, CDR2 SASEGT. There are 16 residues in the CDR3. CDR3 residues: CASSDPPLDRYQPQHF. The CDR3 DNA reads TGTGCCAGCAGCGACCCCCCCCTCGACAGATATCAGCCCCAGCATTTT.

This clonotype appeared many times. The rearrangement uses TRBV20-1 and TRBJ2-7; the D is unclear. The germline CDR1 and CDR2 sequences are DFQATT and SNEGSKA (reference sequence). V lost 4 bases to trimming and J lost 4 bases, with 17 bases between them. This CDR3 is built from 14 residues. Written as DNA, the CDR3 is TGCAGTGCTAACCCCCCGACCCCATCTTACGAGCAGTACTTC. Amino acid sequence: CSANPPTPSYEQYF.

There are many counts of this clonotype. The chain joins TRBV9 to TRBJ2-6; D might be TRBD2 (6 bases). CDR1 SGDLS and CDR2 YYNGEE come from the germline V gene. This CDR3 comprises 15 residues. Deletions cut 3 bases from V and 2 bases from J, with 9 bases between. CDR3: CASSGRVTGANVLTF. CDR3 in DNA: TGTGCCAGCAGCGGGAGGGTTACTGGGGCCAACGTCCTGACTTTC.

This clonotype has ten or more counts. The V and J genes are TRBV4-1 and TRBJ2-7, with 11 positions matching TRBD1. Germline lookup yields CDR1 MGHRA and CDR2 YSYEKL. V was pared by 0 bases and J by 3 bases, with 7 bases of the junction left unmatched. The CDR3 is 17 amino acids. The CDR3 DNA reads TGCGCCAGCAGCCAAGAAGGAAGTGGGACAGGGGGCTACGAGCAGTACTTC. Amino acid sequence: CASSQEGSGTGGYEQYF.

This clonotype was seen repeatedly, ten times or more. This CDR3 reads CASWGISDTQYF. CDR3 DNA: TGTGCCAGCTGGGGCATCTCAGATACGCAGTATTTT. The rearrangement links TRBV27 to TRBJ2-3, with D possibly being TRBD1 (5 bases). Trimming shortened V by 8 bases and J by 4 bases, and 10 bases separated the two germline ends. Looked up from germline, CDR1 is MNHEY and CDR2 is SMNVEV (reference sequence). This CDR3 has 12 residues.

This clonotype was seen many times. This chain's CDR3 is CASSVAGKGRETQYF. CDR3 coding DNA: TGTGCCAGCAGCGTAGCGGGCAAAGGCCGGGAGACCCAGTACTTC. The rearrangement joins TRBV9 to TRBJ2-5; D is ambiguous. The CDR3 loop spans 15 amino acids. Germline CDR1 and CDR2: SGDLS and YYNGEE. Deletions cut 0 bases from V and 5 bases from J, with 14 bases between.

For this clonotype: A single base separates this from a much larger clone, so it may be a read error. This rearrangement joins TRBV4-3 to TRBJ2-7; D remains unclear. Germline-derived CDR1 and CDR2 are LGHNA and YSLEER. V lost 4 bases and J lost 5, with 12 bases in between. This CDR3 comprises 13 residues. In DNA form, the CDR3 reads TGCGCCAGCAGCCCCTACGGGTCTGACGAGCAGTACTTC. Protein product: CASSPYGSDEQYF.

This clonotype was detected many times. V and J are TRBV20-1 and TRBJ1-5; TRBD1 matches 8 bases. Trimming cost V 0 bases and J 5 bases; bases outside gene matches: 12. The length of the CDR3 is 17 residues. Germline assignment: CDR1 DFQATT and CDR2 SNEGSKA (reference sequence). CDR3 DNA sequence: TGCAGTGCTAGAGATTTGACAAGCCCAGGGGGCCATCAGCCCCAGCATTTT. Amino acid sequence: CSARDLTSPGGHQPQHF.

As to this clonotype: This may be a read error: a much more frequent sequence differs by one nucleotide. This rearrangement joins TRBV12-5 to TRBJ1-1; D is unresolved. The germline gives CDR1 LGHNT, CDR2 FRNRAP. The V and J ends lost 7 bases and 1 base respectively, with 16 bases between them. The CDR3 length is 15 residues. CDR3 loop: CASVLGMAENTEAFF. For the CDR3, the DNA is TGTGCTAGTGTTTTAGGGATGGCGGAGAACACTGAAGCTTTCTTT.

Notes on this clonotype: A much bigger clone sits one base away, suggesting this may be a read error. This chain uses TRBV7-9 with TRBJ2-7, with D possibly TRBD2 on 6 matching bases. CDR3 length: 12 residues. CDR1 is SEHNR and CDR2 is FQNEAQ in the germline V gene (reference sequence). The CDR3 sequence is CASSFGGLERYF. The CDR3 nucleotides are TGTGCCAGCAGTTTTGGAGGGCTCGAGCGGTACTTC.

At least ten counts were recorded for this clonotype. DNA of the CDR3: TGTGCCAGCAGCCAAGGTTACATTCAGTACTTC. It is translated as CASSQGYIQYF. V gene TRBV3-1 combines with J gene TRBJ2-4; D unclear. V was shortened by 1 base and J by 8 bases, with 3 bases between the two germline ends. The CDR3 has 11 amino acids. Germline V gives CDR1 LGHDT, CDR2 YNNKEL (reference sequence).

The V gene is TRBV6-2 or TRBV6-3, the J gene TRBJ2-2, with 8 bases matching TRBD1. The V gene end was trimmed by 5 bases and the J gene end by 6 bases; junction bases not matched to a gene: 5. CDR3 length: 14 residues. Germline V gene sequence: CDR1 MNHEY, CDR2 SVGEGT. The chain's CDR3 is CASSPSTGAGELFF. As DNA, the CDR3 is TGTGCCAGCAGTCCGTCGACAGGGGCCGGGGAGCTGTTTTTT.

V usage is TRBV6-5 and J usage is TRBJ1-1; D remains unclear. Looked up from germline, CDR1 is MNHEY and CDR2 is SVGAGI. V was trimmed by 6 bases and J by 2 bases, leaving 16 bases between them. The CDR3 contains 15 residues. In DNA form, the CDR3 reads TGTGCCAGCAGGGTCGGAGGTTTGGCTAACACTGAAGCTTTCTTT. Residues: CASRVGGLANTEAFF.

This clonotype was found many times. V usage is TRBV10-3 and J usage is TRBJ2-7; D not certain. The CDR3 runs 15 residues. CDR1 is ENHRY, CDR2 SYGVKD, per germline. V was shortened by 0 bases and J by 2 bases, with 11 bases between the two germline ends. The CDR3 sequence: CAISESVGITYEQYF. CDR3 sequence (DNA): TGTGCCATCAGTGAGTCGGTGGGTATTACCTACGAGCAGTACTTC.

A few counts support this clonotype. CDR3: CASSQDLGLSGNTIYF. CDR3 bases: TGCGCCAGCAGCCAAGATCTGGGGTTGTCTGGAAACACCATATATTTT. This chain connects TRBV4-3 to TRBJ1-3; D not certain. Germline CDR1 is LGHNA and CDR2 is YSLEER. V was clipped by 0 bases and J by 1 base, with 10 bases between them. There are 16 residues in the CDR3.

Details on this clonotype: This may arise from a read error, as a much more abundant clone is one base away. The chain couples TRBV27 to TRBJ1-5; no clear D. The CDR3 spans 13 residues. CDR1 is MNHEY, CDR2 SMNVEV, per germline (reference sequence). For the CDR3, the DNA is TGTGCCAGCAGTTCAGGTAACAATCAGCCCCTGCATTTT. The encoded protein is CASSSGNNQPLHF.